The T cell receptor (beta chain) under discussion was sequenced for a study of monozygotic twins with inflammatory bowel disease. Reprocessing the 5' RACE reads, TCRdb reports a single entry for every CDR3 protein and omits DNA. This sample's table has some 100,000 distinct CDR3 sequences. Study observations and caveats: Researchers reported no repertoire similarity difference between concordant and discordant twins, possibly from limited power.

The germline gives CDR1 LNHDA, CDR2 SQIVND (reference sequence). The CDR3 extends over 11 amino acids. On this clonotype: The antigen is not known.

J is TRBJ1-2 and V is TRBV19. Material: blood. The TCR comes from a human donor with ulcerative colitis or Crohn's disease, or a healthy co-twin of an affected twin (not recorded which). The CDR3 loop is CASMTNYGYTF.